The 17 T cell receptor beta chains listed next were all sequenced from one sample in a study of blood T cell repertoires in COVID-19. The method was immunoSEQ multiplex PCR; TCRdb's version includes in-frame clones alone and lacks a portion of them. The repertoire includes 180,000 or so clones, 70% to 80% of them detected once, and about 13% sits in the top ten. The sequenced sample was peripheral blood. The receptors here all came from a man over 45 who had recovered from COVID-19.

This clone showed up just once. The CDR3 DNA follows: TGTGCCAGCAGTGTTGGGGGACAAACGCAGTATTTT. Amino acids: CASSVGGQTQYF. V gene TRBV2 combines with J gene TRBJ2-3; maybe TRBD1 (6 bases). The germline V gene has CDR1 SNHLY and CDR2 FYNNEI. Trimming took 4 bases from V and 9 from J, leaving 11 bases between them. This CDR3 has 12 amino acids.

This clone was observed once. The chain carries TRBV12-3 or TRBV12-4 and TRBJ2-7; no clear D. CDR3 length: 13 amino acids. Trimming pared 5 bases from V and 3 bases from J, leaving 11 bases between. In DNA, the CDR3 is TGTGCCAGCAGTGTAACACAAGTCTACGAGCAGTACTTC. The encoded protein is CASSVTQVYEQYF.

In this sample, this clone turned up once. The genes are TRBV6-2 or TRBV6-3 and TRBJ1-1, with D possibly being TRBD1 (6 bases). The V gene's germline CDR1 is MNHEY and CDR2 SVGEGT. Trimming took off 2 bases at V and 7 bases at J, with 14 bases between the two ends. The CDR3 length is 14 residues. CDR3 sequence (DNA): TGTGCCAGCAGTTACGCAGGGGTAGGCGTTGAAGCTTTCTTT. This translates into CASSYAGVGVEAFF.

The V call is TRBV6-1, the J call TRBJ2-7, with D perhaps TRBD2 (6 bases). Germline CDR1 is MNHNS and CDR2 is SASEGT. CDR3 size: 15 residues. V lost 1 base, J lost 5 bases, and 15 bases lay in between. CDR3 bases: TGTGCCAGCAGTGAAGATCCGGGTAGCGGCAACGAGCAGTACTTC. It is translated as CASSEDPGSGNEQYF.

The CDR3 nucleotides are TGTGCCAGCAGTGATCCGCAGGGACTTGGAAACACCATATATTTT. Its translation is CASSDPQGLGNTIYF. The chain joins TRBV25-1 to TRBJ1-3, with a possible D match to TRBD1 (5 bases). V was trimmed by 3 bases and J by 3 bases, leaving 12 bases between them. The length of the CDR3 is 15 residues. The germline gives CDR1 MGHDK, CDR2 SYGVNS.

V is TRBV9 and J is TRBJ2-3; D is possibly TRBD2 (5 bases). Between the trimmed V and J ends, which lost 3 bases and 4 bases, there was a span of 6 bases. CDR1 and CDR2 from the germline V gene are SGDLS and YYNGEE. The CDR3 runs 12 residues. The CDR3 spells CASSADSDTQYF. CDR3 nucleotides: TGTGCCAGCAGCGCGGACTCAGATACGCAGTATTTT.

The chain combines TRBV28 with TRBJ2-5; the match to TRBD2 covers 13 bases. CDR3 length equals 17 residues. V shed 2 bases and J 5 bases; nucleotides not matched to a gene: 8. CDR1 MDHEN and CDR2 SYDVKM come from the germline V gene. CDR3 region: CASSLQLAGGGKETQYF. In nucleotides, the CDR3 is TGTGCCAGCAGTTTACAACTAGCGGGAGGGGGTAAGGAGACCCAGTACTTC.

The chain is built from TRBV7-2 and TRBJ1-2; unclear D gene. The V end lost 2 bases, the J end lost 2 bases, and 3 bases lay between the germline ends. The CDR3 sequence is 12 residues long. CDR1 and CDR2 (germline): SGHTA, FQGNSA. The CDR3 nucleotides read TGTGCCAGCAGCTTACAAAACTATGGCTACACCTTC. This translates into CASSLQNYGYTF.

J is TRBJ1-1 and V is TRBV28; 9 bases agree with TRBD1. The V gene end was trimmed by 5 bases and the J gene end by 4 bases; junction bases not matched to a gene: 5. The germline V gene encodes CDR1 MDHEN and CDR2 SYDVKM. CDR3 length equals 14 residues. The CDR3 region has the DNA TGTGCCAGCAGTGCTGCGACAGGGGGCACTGAAGCTTTCTTT. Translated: CASSAATGGTEAFF. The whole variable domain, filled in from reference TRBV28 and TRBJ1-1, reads DVKVTQSSRYLVKRTGEKVFLECVQDMDHENMFWYRQDPGLGLRLIYFSYDVKMKEKGDIPEGYSVSREKKERFSLILESASTNQTSMYLCASSAATGGTEAFFGQGTRLTVV.

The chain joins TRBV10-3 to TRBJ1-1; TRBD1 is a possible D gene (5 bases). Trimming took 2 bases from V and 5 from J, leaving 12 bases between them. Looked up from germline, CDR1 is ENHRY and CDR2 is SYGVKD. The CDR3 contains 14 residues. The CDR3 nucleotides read TGTGCCATCAGTGAGAGGGGCTTAGAAACTGAAGCTTTCTTT. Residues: CAISERGLETEAFF.

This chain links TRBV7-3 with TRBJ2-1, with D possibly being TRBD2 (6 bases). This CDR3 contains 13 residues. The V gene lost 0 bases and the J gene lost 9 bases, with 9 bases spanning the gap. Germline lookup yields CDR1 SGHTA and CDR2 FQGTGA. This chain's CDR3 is CASSLTVGGEQFF. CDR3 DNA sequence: TGTGCCAGCAGCTTAACGGTCGGGGGTGAGCAGTTCTTC.

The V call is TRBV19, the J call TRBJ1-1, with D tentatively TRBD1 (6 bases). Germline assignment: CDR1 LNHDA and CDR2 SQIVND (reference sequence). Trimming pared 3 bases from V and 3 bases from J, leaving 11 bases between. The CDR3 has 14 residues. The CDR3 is CASSIWGLDTEAFF. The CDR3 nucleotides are TGTGCCAGTAGTATCTGGGGGCTGGACACTGAAGCTTTCTTT.

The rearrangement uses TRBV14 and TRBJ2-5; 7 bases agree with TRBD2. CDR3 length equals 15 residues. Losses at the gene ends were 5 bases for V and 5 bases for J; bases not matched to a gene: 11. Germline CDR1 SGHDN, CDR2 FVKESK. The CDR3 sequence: CASSKRTSRDETQYF. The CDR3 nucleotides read TGTGCCAGCAGCAAACGGACTAGTAGGGATGAGACCCAGTACTTC.

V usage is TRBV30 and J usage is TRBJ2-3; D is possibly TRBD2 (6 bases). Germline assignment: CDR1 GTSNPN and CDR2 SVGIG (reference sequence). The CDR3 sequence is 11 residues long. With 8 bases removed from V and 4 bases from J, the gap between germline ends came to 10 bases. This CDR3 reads CAAGKADTQYF. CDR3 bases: TGTGCCGCGGGGAAGGCAGATACGCAGTATTTT.

CDR3 bases: TGTGCCAGCAGAGAACAGGGAGCTCCTGAAGCTTTCTTT. It is translated as CASREQGAPEAFF. The rearrangement joins TRBV28 to TRBJ1-1; possibly TRBD1 for D (6 bases). CDR3 size: 13 residues. V shed 6 bases and J shed 6 bases, with 14 bases lying between them. Per germline, CDR1 MDHEN and CDR2 SYDVKM.

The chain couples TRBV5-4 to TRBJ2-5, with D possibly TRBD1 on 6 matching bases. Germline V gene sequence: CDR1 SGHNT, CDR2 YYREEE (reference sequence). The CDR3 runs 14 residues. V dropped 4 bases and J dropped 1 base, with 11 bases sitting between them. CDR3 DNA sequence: TGTGCCAGCAGCAGATTACAGGGCCAAGAGACCCAGTACTTC. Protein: CASSRLQGQETQYF. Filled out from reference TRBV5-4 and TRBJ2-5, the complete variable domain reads ETGVTQSPTHLIKTRGQQVTLRCSSQSGHNTVSWYQQALGQGPQFIFQYYREEENGRGNFPPRFSGLQFPNYSSELNVNALELDDSALYLCASSRLQGQETQYFGPGTRLLVL.

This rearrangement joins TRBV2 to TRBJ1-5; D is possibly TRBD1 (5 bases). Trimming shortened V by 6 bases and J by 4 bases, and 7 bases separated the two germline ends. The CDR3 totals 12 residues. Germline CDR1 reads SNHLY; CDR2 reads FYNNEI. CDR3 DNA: TGTGCCAGCAGAGGGGATAATCAGCCCCAGCATTTT. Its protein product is CASRGDNQPQHF.